This record concerns one T cell receptor (beta chain) sequence. Germline CDR1 is SGHKS and CDR2 is YYEKEE (reference sequence). The trim removed 2 bases at V and 7 bases at J, leaving 25 bases unmatched. The CDR3 extends over 20 amino acids. These data originate in a study of blood T cell repertoires in COVID-19. Study details: The samples span acute and convalescent COVID-19 from the United States, Italy and Spain. Nucleic acid was either cDNA or gDNA, and it came from T cells, B-cell-depleted T cells, or PBMCs.

In the source study's methods: Cell counts per sample came from amplifying reference gene primers. Data came from immunoSEQ multiplex PCR; TCRdb stores just in-frame clones and leaves some out. For V, J and clone size, that table is used; D and trimming come from the DNA. Among 60,000 to 75,000 clones, roughly nine tenths were seen once, and the ten largest hold approximately 20%. The sequenced material came from peripheral blood. The chain recombines TRBV5-5 with TRBJ2-7; 9 nucleotides match TRBD1. This receptor was obtained from a woman older than 75 with acute or convalescent COVID-19. The CDR3 DNA reads TGTGCCAGCAGCTTCCACGACAGGGGGGCGCCTGGAGTCCGCGTTGTTGAGCAGTACTTC. It encodes CASSFHDRGAPGVRVVEQYF.